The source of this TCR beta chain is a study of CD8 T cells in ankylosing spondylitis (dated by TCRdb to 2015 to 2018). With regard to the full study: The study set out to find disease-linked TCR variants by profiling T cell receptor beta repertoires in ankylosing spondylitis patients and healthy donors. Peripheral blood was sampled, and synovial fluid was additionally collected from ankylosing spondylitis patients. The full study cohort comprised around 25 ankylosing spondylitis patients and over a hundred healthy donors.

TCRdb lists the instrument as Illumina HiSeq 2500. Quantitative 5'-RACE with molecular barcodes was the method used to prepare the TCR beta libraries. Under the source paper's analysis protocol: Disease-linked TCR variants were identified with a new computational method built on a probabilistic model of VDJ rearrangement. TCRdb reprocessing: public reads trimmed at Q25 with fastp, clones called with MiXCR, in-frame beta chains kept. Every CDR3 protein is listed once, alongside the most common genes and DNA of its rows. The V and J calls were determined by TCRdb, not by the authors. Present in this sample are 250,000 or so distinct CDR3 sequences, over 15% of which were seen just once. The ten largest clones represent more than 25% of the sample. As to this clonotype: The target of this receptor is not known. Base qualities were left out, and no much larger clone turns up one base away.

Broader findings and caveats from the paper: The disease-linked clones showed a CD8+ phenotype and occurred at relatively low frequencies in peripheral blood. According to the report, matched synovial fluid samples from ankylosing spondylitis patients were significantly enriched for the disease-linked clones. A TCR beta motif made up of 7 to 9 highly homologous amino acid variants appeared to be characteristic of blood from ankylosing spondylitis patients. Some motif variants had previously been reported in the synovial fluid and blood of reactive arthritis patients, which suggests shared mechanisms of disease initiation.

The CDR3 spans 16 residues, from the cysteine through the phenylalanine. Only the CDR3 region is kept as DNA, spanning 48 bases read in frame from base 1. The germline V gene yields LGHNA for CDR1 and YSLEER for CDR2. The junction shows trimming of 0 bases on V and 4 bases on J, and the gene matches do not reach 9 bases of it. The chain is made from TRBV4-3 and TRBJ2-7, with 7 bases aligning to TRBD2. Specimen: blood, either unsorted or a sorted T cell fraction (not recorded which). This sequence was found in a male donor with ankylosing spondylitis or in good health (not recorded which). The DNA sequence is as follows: TGCGCCAGCAGCCAAGATTGGGGAGGGCCGGGATACGAGCAGTACTTC. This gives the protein CASSQDWGGPGYEQYF.